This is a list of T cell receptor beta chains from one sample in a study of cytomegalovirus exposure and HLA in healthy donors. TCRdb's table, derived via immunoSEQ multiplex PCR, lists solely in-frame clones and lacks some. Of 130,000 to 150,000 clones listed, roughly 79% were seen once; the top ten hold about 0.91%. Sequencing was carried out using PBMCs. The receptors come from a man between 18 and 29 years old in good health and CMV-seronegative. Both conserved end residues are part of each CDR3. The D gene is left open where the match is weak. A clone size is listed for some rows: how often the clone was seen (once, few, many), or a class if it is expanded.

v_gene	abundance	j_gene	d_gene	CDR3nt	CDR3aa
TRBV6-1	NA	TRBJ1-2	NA	TGTGCCAGCAGTGAAGTGGGGGGGCGGGGGAACACCTTC	CASSEVGGRGNTF
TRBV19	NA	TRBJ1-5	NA	TGTGCCAGTAGTATCGCCAGGGGTGGCAATCAGCCCCAGCATTTT	CASSIARGGNQPQHF
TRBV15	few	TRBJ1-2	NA	TGTGCCACCAGCAGGCCCGGGATTAACTATGGCTACACCTTC	CATSRPGINYGYTF
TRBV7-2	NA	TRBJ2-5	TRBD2	TGTGCCAGCAGCTTAGAGGCGGGGGAATTCCGGGAGACCCAGTACTTC	CASSLEAGEFRETQYF
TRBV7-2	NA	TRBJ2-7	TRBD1	TGTGCCAGCAGCACTACCGGGACAGGGGACGAGCAGTACTTC	CASSTTGTGDEQYF
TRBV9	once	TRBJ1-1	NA	TGTGCCAGCAGCGTAGGACCCTCCCGGGGGACTGAAGCTTTCTTT	CASSVGPSRGTEAFF
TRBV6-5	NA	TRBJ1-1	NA	TGTGCCAGCAGAGCAGGTTCCACTGAAGCTTTCTTT	CASRAGSTEAFF
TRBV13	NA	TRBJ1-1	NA	TGTGCCAGCAGCATAAGACAGACTGAAGCTTTCTTT	CASSIRQTEAFF
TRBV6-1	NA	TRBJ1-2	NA	TGTGCCAGCAACCCGGATGGCTACACCTTC	CASNPDGYTF
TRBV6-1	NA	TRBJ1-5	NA	TGTGCCAGCAGTGCGGGAGGCGTGGGAGGTAGCAATCAGCCCCAGCATTTT	CASSAGGVGGSNQPQHF
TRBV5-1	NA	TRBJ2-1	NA	TGCGCCAGCAGCCAAAACAGGAATGAGCAGTTCTTC	CASSQNRNEQFF
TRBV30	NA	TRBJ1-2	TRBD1	TGTGCCTGGAAACAAAACCCTCTTTTTCACAGGGGATCCATCTATGGCTACACCTTC	CAWKQNPLFHRGSIYGYTF
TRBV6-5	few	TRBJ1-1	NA	TGTGCCAGCAGTTACTCGAGGAGGGGGAACACTGAAGCTTTCTTT	CASSYSRRGNTEAFF